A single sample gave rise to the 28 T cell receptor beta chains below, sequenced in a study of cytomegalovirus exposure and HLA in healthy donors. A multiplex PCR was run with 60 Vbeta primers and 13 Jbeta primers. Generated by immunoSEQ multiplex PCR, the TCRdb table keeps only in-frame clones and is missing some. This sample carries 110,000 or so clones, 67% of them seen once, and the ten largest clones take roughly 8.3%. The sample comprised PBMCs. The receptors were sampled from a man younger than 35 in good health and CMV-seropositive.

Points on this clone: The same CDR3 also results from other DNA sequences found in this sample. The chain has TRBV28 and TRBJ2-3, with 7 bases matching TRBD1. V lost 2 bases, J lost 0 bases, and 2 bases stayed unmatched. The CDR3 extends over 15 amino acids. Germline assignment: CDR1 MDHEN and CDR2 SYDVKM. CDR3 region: CASSLTGASTDTQYF. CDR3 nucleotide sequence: TGTGCCAGCAGTTTAACAGGGGCAAGCACAGATACGCAGTATTTT.

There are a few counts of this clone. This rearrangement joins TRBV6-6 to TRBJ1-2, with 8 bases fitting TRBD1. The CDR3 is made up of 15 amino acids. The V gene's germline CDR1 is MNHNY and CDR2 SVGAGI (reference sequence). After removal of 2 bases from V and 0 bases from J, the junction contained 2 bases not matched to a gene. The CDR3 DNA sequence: TGTGCCAGCAGTTACGGACAGGGAGCTAACTATGGCTACACCTTC. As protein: CASSYGQGANYGYTF.

CDR3 nucleotide sequence: TGTGCCAGCAGCTTTCACCCTAGCGGGGGACTCCAAGAGACCCAGTACTTC. It yields the protein CASSFHPSGGLQETQYF. The V gene is TRBV7-2, the J gene TRBJ2-5, with 10 bases lining up with TRBD2. Germline assignment: CDR1 SGHTA and CDR2 FQGNSA. The length of the CDR3 is 17 residues. V was clipped by 3 bases and J by 1 base; unmatched bases: 8.

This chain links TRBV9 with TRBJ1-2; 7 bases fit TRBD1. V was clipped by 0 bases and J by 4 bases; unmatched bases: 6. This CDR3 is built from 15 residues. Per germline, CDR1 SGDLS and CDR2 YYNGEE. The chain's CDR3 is CASSVGPGGLYGYTF. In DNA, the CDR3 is TGTGCCAGCAGCGTAGGTCCAGGGGGGCTCTATGGCTACACCTTC.

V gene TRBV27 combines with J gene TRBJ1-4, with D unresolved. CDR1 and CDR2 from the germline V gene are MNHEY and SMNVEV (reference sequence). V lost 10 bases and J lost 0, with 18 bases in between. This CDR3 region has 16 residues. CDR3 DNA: TGTGCCACCTCACTGGGAGTTGCTGCAACTAATGAAAAACTGTTTTTT. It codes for CATSLGVAATNEKLFF. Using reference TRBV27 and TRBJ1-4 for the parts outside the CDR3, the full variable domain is EAQVTQNPRYLITVTGKKLTVTCSQNMNHEYMSWYRQDPGLGLRQIYYSMNVEVTDKGDVPEGYKVSRKEKRNFPLILESPSPNQTSLYFCATSLGVAATNEKLFFGSGTQLSVL.

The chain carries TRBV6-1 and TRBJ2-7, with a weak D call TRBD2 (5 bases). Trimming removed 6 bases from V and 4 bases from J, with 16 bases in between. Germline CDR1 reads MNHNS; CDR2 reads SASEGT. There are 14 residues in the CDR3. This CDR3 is CASSLDSQIYEQYV. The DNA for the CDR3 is TGTGCCAGCAGCCTGGACTCTCAAATATACGAGCAGTACGTC.

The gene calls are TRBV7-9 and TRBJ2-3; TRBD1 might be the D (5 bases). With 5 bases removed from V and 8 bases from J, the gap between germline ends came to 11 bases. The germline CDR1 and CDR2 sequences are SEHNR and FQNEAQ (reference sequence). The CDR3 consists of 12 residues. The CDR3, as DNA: TGTGCCAGCAGCCAAACACAGGTTACGCAGTATTTT. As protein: CASSQTQVTQYF.

The CDR3 sequence is CASSPGQGFGQPQHF. Here the CDR3 DNA reads TGTGCCAGTAGCCCGGGACAGGGGTTCGGGCAGCCCCAGCATTTT. The chain has TRBV19 and TRBJ1-5, with 10 bases fitting TRBD1. The CDR3 is 15 amino acids. The V segment lost 6 bases and the J segment 7 bases; nucleotides outside the gene matches: 9. Germline V gene data show CDR1 as LNHDA and CDR2 as SQIVND (reference sequence).

CDR3 sequence reads: CASSQDTSGATGELFF. The DNA for the CDR3 is TGCGCCAGCAGCCAAGACACTAGCGGGGCCACCGGGGAGCTGTTTTTT. The V gene is TRBV4-1, the J gene TRBJ2-2; 10 positions match TRBD2. The CDR3 sequence is 16 residues long. From germline, CDR1 is MGHRA and CDR2 YSYEKL. V shed 0 bases, J shed 4 bases, and the junction held 2 bases outside the gene matches.

CDR3 loop: CASSEAPGTYEQYF. The CDR3 coding sequence is TGTGCCAGCAGTGAAGCTCCGGGGACTTACGAGCAGTACTTC. The V call is TRBV2, the J call TRBJ2-7, with a tentative D call TRBD2 (6 bases). The CDR3 spans 14 residues. Germline assignment: CDR1 SNHLY and CDR2 FYNNEI. Trimming took off 0 bases at V and 4 bases at J, with 10 bases between the two ends.

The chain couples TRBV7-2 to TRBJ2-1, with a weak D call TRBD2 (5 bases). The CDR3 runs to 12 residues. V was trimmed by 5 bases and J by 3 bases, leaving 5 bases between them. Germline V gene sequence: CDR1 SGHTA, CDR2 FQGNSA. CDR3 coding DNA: TGTGCCAGCAGCCGGGACTACAATGAGCAGTTCTTC. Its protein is CASSRDYNEQFF.

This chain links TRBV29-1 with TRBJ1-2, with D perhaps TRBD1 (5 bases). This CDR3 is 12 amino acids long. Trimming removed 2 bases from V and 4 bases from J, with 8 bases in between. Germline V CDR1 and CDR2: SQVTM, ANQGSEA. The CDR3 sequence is CSVEYGGYGYTF. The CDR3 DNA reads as TGCAGCGTTGAATACGGGGGCTATGGCTACACCTTC.

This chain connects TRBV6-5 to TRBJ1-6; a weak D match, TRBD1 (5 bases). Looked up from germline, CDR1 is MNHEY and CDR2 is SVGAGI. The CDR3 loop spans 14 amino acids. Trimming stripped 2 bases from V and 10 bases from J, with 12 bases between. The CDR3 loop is CASSYNRGGSPLHF. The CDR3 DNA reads TGTGCCAGCAGTTACAATAGGGGAGGCTCACCCCTCCACTTT.

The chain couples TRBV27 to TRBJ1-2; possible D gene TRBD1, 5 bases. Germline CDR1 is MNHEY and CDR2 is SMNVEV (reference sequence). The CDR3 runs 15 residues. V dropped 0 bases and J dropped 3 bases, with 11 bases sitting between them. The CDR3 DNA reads TGTGCCAGCAGTTTATCGAGACAGACTTACTATGGCTACACCTTC. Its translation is CASSLSRQTYYGYTF.

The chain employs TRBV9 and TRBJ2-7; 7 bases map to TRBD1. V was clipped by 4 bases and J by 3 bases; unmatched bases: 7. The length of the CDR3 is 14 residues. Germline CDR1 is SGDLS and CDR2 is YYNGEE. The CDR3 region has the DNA TGTGCCAGCAGCCCTACCTGGGACAGCTACGAGCAGTACGTC. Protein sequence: CASSPTWDSYEQYV.

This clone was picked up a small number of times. CDR3 loop: CAWSGQGNQPQHF. The CDR3 bases are TGTGCCTGGAGCGGACAGGGCAATCAGCCCCAGCATTTT. The chain recombines TRBV30 with TRBJ1-5; 7 nucleotides line up with TRBD1. The junction had 1 base not matched to a gene; V was cut back by 3 bases and J by 2 bases. Germline CDR1 and CDR2: GTSNPN and SVGIG (reference sequence). The CDR3 runs to 13 residues.

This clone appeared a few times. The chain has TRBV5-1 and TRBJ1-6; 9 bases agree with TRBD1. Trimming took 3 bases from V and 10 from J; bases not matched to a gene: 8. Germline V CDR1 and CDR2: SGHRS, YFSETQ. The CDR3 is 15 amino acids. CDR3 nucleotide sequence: TGCGCCAGCAGCTCGGGACAGGGAGGAAGATCACCCCTCCACTTT. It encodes CASSSGQGGRSPLHF.

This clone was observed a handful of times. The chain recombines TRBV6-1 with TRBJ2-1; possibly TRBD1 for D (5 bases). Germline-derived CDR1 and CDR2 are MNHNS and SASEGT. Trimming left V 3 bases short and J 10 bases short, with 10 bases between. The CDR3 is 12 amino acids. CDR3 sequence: CASSDPGREQFF. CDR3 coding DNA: TGTGCCAGCAGTGACCCAGGGCGGGAGCAGTTCTTC.

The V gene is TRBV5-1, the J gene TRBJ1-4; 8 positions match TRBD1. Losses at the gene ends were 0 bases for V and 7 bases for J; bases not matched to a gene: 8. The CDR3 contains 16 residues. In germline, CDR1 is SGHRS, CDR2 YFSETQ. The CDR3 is CASSLGTGPPGEKLFF. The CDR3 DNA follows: TGCGCCAGCAGCTTGGGGACAGGGCCCCCGGGTGAAAAACTGTTTTTT.

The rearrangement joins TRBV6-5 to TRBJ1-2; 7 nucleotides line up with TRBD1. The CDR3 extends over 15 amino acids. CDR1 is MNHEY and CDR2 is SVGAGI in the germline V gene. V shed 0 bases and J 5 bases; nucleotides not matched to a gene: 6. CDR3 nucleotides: TGTGCCAGCAGTTACTCGGCAGGGGGGCGTTATGGCTACACCTTC. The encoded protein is CASSYSAGGRYGYTF.

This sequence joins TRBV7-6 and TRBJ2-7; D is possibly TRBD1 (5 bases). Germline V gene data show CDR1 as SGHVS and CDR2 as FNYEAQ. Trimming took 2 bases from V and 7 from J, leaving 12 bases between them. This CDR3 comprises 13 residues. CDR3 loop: CASSLSAGPEQYF. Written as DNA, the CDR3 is TGTGCCAGCAGCTTATCGGCAGGGCCTGAGCAGTACTTC.

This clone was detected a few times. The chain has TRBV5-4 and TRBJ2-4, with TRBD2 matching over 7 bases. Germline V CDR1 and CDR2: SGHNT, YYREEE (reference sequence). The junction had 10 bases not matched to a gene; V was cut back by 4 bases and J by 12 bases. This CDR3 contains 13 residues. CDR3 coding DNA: TGTGCCAGCAGCGGGGGGGGAGCTCCGGCTCAGTACTTC. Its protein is CASSGGGAPAQYF.

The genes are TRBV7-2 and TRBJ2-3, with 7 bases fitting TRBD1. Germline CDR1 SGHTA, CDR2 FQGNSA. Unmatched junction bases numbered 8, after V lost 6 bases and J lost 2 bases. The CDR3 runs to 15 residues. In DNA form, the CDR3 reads TGTGCCAGCAGGCTACAGGGACAGAACACAGATACGCAGTATTTT. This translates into CASRLQGQNTDTQYF.

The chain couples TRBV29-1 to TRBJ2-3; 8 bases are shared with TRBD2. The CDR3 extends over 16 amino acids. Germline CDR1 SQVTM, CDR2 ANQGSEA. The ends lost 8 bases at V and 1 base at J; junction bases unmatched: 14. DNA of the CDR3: TGCAGCAGCGGGGGCGTAGCAAGAAGGGGCACAGATACGCAGTATTTT. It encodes CSSGGVARRGTDTQYF.

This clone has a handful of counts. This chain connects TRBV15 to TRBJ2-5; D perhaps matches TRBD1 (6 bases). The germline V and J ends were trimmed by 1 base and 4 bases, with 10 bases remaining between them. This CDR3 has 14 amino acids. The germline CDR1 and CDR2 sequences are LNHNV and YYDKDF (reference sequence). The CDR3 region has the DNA TGTGCCACCAGCAGAGCCAGGGGCCTAGAGACCCAGTACTTC. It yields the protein CATSRARGLETQYF.

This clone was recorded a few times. The CDR3 DNA is TGTGCCAGCAGCTCAAAGGGTAGGGCTAGCAGCACAGATACGCAGTATTTT. As protein: CASSSKGRASSTDTQYF. The rearrangement uses TRBV5-4 and TRBJ2-3; weak D call: TRBD2 (5 bases). In germline, CDR1 is SGHNT, CDR2 YYREEE (reference sequence). V lost 3 bases and J lost 0, with 17 bases in between. The CDR3 is 17 amino acids.

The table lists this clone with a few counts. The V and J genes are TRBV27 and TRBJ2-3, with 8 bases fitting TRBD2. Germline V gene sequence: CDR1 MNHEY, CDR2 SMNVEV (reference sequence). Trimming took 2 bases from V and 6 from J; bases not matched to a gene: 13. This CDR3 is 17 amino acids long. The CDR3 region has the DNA TGTGCCAGCAGTTTAGGTCATGGCCGGGGGGGGTTGGATACGCAGTATTTT. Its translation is CASSLGHGRGGLDTQYF.

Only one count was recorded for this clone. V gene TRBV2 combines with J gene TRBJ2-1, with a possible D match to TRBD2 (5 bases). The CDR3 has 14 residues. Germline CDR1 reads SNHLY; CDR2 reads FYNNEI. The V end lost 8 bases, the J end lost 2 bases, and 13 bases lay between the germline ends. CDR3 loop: CASLRAEAYNEQFF. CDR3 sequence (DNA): TGTGCCAGCCTGCGAGCGGAGGCCTACAATGAGCAGTTCTTC. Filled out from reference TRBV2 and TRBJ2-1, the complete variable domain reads EPEVTQTPSHQVTQMGQEVILRCVPISNHLYFYWYRQILGQKVEFLVSFYNNEISEKSEIFDDQFSVERPDGSNFTLKIRSTKLEDSAMYFCASLRAEAYNEQFFGPGTRLTVL.